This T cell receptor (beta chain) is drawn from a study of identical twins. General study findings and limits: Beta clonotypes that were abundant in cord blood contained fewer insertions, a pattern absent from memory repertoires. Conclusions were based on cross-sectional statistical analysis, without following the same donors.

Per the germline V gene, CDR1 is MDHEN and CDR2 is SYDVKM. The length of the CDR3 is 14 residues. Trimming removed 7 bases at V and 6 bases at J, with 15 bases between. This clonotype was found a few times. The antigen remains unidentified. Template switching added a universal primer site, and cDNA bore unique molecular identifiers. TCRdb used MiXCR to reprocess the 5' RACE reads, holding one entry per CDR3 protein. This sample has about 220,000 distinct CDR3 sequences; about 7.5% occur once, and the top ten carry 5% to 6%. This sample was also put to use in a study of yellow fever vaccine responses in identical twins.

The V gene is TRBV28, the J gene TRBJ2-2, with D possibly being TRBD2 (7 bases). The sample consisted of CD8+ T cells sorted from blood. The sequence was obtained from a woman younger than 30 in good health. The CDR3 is CASTEGGEAGELFF. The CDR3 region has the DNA TGTGCCAGCACCGAGGGGGGGGAAGCCGGGGAGCTGTTTTTT.